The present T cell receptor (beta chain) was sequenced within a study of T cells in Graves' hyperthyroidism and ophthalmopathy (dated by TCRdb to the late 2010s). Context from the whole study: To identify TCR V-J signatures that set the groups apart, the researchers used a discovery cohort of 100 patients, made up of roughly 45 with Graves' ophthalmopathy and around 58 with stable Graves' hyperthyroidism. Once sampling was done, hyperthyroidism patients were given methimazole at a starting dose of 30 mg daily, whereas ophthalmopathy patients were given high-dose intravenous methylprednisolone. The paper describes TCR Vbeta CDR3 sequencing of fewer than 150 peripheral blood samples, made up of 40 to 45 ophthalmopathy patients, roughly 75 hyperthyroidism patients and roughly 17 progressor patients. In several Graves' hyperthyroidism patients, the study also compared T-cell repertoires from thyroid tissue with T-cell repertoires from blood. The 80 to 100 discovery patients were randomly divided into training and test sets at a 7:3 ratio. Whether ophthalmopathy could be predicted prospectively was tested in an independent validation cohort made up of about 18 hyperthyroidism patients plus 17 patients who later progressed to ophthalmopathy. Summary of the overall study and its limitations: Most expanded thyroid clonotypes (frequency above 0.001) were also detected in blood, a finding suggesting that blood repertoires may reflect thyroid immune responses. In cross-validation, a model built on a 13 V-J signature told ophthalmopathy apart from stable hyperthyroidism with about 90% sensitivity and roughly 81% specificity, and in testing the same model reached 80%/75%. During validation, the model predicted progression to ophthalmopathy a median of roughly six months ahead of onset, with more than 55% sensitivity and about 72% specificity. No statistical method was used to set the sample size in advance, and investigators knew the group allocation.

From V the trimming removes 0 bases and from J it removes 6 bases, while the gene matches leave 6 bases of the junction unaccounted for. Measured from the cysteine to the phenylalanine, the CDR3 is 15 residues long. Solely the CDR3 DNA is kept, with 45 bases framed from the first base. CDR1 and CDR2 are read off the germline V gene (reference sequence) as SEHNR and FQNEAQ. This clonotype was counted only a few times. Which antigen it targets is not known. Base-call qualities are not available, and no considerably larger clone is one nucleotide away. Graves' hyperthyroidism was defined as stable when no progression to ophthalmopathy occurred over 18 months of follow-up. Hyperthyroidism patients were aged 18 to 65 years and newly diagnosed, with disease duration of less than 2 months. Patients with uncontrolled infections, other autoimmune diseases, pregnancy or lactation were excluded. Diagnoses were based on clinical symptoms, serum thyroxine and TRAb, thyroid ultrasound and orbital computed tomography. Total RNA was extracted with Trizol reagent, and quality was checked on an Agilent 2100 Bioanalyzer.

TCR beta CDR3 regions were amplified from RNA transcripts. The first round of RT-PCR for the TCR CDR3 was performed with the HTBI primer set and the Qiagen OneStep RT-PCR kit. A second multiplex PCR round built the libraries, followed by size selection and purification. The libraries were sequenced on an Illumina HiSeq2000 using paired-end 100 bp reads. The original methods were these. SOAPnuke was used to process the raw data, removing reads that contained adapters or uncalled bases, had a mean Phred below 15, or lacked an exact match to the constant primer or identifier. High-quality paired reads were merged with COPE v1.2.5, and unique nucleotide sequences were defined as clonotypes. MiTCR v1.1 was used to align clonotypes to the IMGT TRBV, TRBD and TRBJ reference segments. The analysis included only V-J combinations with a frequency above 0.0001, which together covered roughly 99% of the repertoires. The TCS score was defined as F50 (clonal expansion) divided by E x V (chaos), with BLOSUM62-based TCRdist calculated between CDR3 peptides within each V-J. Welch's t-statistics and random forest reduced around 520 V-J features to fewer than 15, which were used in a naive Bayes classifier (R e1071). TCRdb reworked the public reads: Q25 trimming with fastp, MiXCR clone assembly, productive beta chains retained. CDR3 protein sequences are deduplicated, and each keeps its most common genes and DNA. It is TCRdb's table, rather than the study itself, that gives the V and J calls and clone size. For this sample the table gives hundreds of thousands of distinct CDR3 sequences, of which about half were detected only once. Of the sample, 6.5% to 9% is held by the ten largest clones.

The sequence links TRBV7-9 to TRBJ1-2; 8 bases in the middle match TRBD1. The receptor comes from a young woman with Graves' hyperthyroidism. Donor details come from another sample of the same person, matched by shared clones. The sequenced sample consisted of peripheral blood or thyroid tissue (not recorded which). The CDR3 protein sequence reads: CASSLASGTGHGYTF. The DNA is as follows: TGTGCCAGCAGCTTAGCATCCGGGACAGGACATGGCTACACCTTC.